The 16 T cell receptor beta chains given below trace back to one sample, sequenced in a study of CD8+ T cells in alopecia areata. The authors extracted RNA and reverse transcribed it into cDNA as the sequencing template. Profiled with immunoSEQ multiplex PCR; TCRdb holds only in-frame clones, not every one. The repertoire holds 200,000 to 250,000 clones, with 64% as singletons. This sample's treatment: oral pan-JAK inhibitor, 5-10 mg twice daily. This material consisted of CD4+ T cells sorted from blood, taken at week 4, from a patient treated with tofacitinib. Every receptor here comes from a human donor with alopecia areata.

CDR3 coding DNA: TGTGCCGGGACCGGGACAGGGGTTTGGTACACCGGGGAGCTGTTTTTT. Encoded protein: CAGTGTGVWYTGELFF. The chain has TRBV30 and TRBJ2-2; 10 bases fit TRBD1. J was trimmed by 3 bases and V by 8 bases; bases with no gene match: 12. CDR3 size: 16 residues. Germline assignment: CDR1 GTSNPN and CDR2 SVGIG (reference sequence).

The rearrangement links TRBV30 to TRBJ1-3; D remains ambiguous. Germline V gives CDR1 GTSNPN, CDR2 SVGIG (reference sequence). The germline V and J ends were trimmed by 0 bases and 1 base, with 7 bases remaining between them. The length of the CDR3 is 14 residues. The CDR3 region has the DNA TGTGCCTGGAGTGTCTTAGCTTCTGGAAACACCATATATTTT. This translates into CAWSVLASGNTIYF.

The J gene is TRBJ2-6, the V gene TRBV5-1; D tentatively fits TRBD1 or TRBD2 (5 bases each). Germline V gives CDR1 SGHRS, CDR2 YFSETQ. This CDR3 comprises 14 residues. V was shortened by 3 bases and J by 4 bases, with 8 bases between the two germline ends. CDR3 amino acids: CASSWGSGANVLTF. CDR3 sequence (DNA): TGCGCCAGCAGCTGGGGGTCCGGGGCCAACGTCCTGACTTTC. The variable domain in full, with the rest retrieved from reference TRBV5-1 and TRBJ2-6, is KAGVTQTPRYLIKTRGQQVTLSCSPISGHRSVSWYQQTPGQGLQFLFEYFSETQRNKGNFPGRFSGRQFSNSRSEMNVSTLELGDSALYLCASSWGSGANVLTFGAGSRLTVL.

The V call is TRBV27, the J call TRBJ2-1, with D tentatively TRBD2 (5 bases). Germline CDR1 MNHEY, CDR2 SMNVEV (reference sequence). This CDR3 contains 16 residues. Trimming stripped 3 bases from V and 3 bases from J, with 15 bases between. CDR3 loop: CASSFPGKGNYNEQFF. CDR3 bases: TGTGCCAGCAGTTTCCCGGGGAAGGGTAACTACAATGAGCAGTTCTTC.

This clone was counted once. The CDR3 nucleotides read TGCAGCCTCCAAGACTCCTATGGCTACACCTTC. Its translation: CSLQDSYGYTF. This rearrangement joins TRBV29-1 to TRBJ1-2, with D unclear. The germline CDR1 and CDR2 sequences are SQVTM and ANQGSEA. This CDR3 contains 11 residues. V shed 8 bases and J shed 4 bases, with 11 bases lying between them.

The chain employs TRBV6-5 and TRBJ1-2; TRBD1 agrees at 11 bases. This CDR3 has 16 amino acids. Germline CDR1 is MNHEY and CDR2 is SVGAGI. J was trimmed by 2 bases and V by 2 bases; bases with no gene match: 4. CDR3 amino acids: CASSYGQGAANYGYTF. CDR3 nucleotides: TGTGCCAGCAGTTACGGACAGGGGGCTGCCAACTATGGCTACACCTTC.

This sequence joins TRBV9 and TRBJ1-1; maybe TRBD1 (6 bases). The V end was cut by 0 bases, the J end by 1 base, with 10 bases between. Germline assignment: CDR1 SGDLS and CDR2 YYNGEE. The CDR3 runs 15 residues. The CDR3: CASSVANRENTEAFF. Here the CDR3 DNA reads TGTGCCAGCAGCGTAGCGAACAGGGAGAACACTGAAGCTTTCTTT. The full variable domain, its missing parts supplied by reference TRBV9 and TRBJ1-1, is DSGVTQTPKHLITATGQRVTLRCSPRSGDLSVYWYQQSLDQGLQFLIQYYNGEERAKGNILERFSAQQFPDLHSELNLSSLELGDSALYFCASSVANRENTEAFFGQGTRLTVV.

CDR3 in amino acids: CASSVHRAYSGNTIYF. The CDR3 DNA is TGTGCCAGCAGCGTACACAGGGCTTATTCTGGAAACACCATATATTTT. The V gene is TRBV9, the J gene TRBJ1-3; weak D call: TRBD1 (6 bases). The CDR3 contains 16 residues. Germline V gene sequence: CDR1 SGDLS, CDR2 YYNGEE. With 1 base removed from V and 1 base from J, the gap between germline ends came to 12 bases.

The genes are TRBV18 and TRBJ1-1; D unresolved. The CDR3 loop spans 12 amino acids. In germline, CDR1 is KGHSH, CDR2 LQKENI. The V and J ends lost 6 bases and 7 bases respectively, with 12 bases between them. CDR3 bases: TGTGCCAGCTCGCCAGCGGGCTATGAAGCTTTCTTT. Protein product: CASSPAGYEAFF. The variable domain in full, with the rest retrieved from reference TRBV18 and TRBJ1-1, is NAGVMQNPRHLVRRRGQEARLRCSPMKGHSHVYWYRQLPEEGLKFMVYLQKENIIDESGMPKERFSAEFPKEGPSILRIQQVVRGDSAAYFCASSPAGYEAFFGQGTRLTVV.

This clone has only one observation. The chain carries TRBV9 and TRBJ2-2; D is unresolved. Germline V CDR1 and CDR2: SGDLS, YYNGEE. The V and J ends lost 4 bases and 6 bases respectively, with 7 bases between them. The CDR3 is 12 amino acids. In nucleotides, the CDR3 is TGTGCCAGCAGCAGGGTGGCCGGGGAGCTGTTTTTT. Residues: CASSRVAGELFF.

The J gene is TRBJ2-4, the V gene TRBV5-6, with TRBD1 matching over 8 bases. V trimming: 4 bases; J trimming: 15 bases; junction bases outside the gene matches: 15. The CDR3 loop spans 14 amino acids. From germline, CDR1 is SGHDT and CDR2 YYEEEE. CDR3 residues: CASSQLIGQGNRYF. CDR3 sequence (DNA): TGTGCCAGCAGCCAGCTCATTGGACAGGGTAATCGGTACTTC.

The chain carries TRBV27 and TRBJ1-6; 7 nucleotides line up with TRBD1. Germline V gene lookup returns CDR1 MNHEY and CDR2 SMNVEV (reference sequence). This CDR3 has 13 residues. With V trimmed by 6 bases and J by 10 bases, 6 bases remained unmatched. CDR3 bases: TGTGCCAGCAGCGACCGACAGGGATCACCCCTCCACTTT. Translation gives CASSDRQGSPLHF.

The chain is built from TRBV18 and TRBJ2-2; 9 bases are shared with TRBD2. The CDR3 has 16 amino acids. The V segment lost 1 base and the J segment 2 bases; nucleotides outside the gene matches: 2. The germline V gene encodes CDR1 KGHSH and CDR2 LQKENI. The CDR3 nucleotides are TGTGCCAGCTCACCACTGCTAGCGGGAAACACCGGGGAGCTGTTTTTT. This codes for CASSPLLAGNTGELFF.

As to this clone: Sequence at one end of the junction differs from germline and may be a read error. The rearrangement joins TRBV7-2 to TRBJ2-3; TRBD2 is a possible D gene (5 bases). There are 15 residues in the CDR3. Germline assignment: CDR1 SGHTA and CDR2 FQGNSA. The CDR3 sequence: CASSLVGGRTDTQYF. In DNA form, the CDR3 reads TGTGCCAGCAGCTTAGTCGGCGGGCGCACGGATACGCAGTATTTT.

Details on this clone: Its ends do not fully match the called genes, so a read error is possible. The V gene is TRBV30, the J gene TRBJ2-5, with unresolved D. There are 14 residues in the CDR3. Germline lookup yields CDR1 GTSNPN and CDR2 SVGIG (reference sequence). CDR3 residues: CAWSVDSGQGTQYF. CDR3 in DNA: TGTGCCTGGAGTGTAGACTCTGGCCAAGGGACCCAGTACTTC.

About this clone: The same CDR3 can be traced to other DNA sequences in this sample. The chain employs TRBV30 and TRBJ1-5, with a tentative D call TRBD1 (5 bases). The ends were cut back, 3 bases at V and 2 bases at J, with 8 bases in the middle. Germline V gene lookup returns CDR1 GTSNPN and CDR2 SVGIG (reference sequence). This CDR3 contains 13 residues. CDR3 amino acids: CAWSQGGNQPQHF. In DNA form, the CDR3 reads TGTGCCTGGAGCCAGGGTGGCAATCAGCCCCAGCATTTT.